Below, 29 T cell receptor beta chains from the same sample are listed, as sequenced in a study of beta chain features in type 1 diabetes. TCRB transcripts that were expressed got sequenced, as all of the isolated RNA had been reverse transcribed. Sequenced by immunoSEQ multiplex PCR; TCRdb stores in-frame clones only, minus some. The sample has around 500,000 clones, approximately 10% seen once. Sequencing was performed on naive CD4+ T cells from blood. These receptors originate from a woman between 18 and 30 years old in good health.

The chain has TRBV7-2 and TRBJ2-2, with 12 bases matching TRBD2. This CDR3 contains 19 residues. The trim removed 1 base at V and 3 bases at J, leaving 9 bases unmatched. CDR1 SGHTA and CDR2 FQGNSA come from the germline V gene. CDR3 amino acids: CASSLVGLAGPRYTGELFF. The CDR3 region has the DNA TGTGCCAGCAGCTTAGTAGGACTAGCGGGACCACGGTACACCGGGGAGCTGTTTTTT.

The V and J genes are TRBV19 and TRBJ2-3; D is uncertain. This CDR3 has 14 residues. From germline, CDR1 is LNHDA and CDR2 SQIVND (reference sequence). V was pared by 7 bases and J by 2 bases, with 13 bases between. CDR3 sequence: CASTSGVLTDTQYF. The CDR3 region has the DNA TGTGCCAGTACCTCAGGCGTACTCACAGATACGCAGTATTTT.

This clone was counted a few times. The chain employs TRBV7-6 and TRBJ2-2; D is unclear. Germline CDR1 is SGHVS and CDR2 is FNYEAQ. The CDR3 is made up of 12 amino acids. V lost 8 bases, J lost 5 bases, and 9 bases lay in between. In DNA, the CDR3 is TGTGCCAGCGGTAGCTTTACCGGGGAGCTGTTTTTT. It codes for CASGSFTGELFF.

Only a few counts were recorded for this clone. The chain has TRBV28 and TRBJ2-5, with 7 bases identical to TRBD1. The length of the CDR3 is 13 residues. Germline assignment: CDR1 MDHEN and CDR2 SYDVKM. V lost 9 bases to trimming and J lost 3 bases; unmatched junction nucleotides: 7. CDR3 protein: CASKQGWEETQYF. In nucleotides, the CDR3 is TGTGCCAGTAAACAGGGGTGGGAAGAGACCCAGTACTTC.

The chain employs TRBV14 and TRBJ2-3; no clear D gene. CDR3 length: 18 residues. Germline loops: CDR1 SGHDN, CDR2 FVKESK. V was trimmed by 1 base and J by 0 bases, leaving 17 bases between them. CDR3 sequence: CASSQGWVAPASTDTQYF. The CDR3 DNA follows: TGTGCCAGCAGCCAAGGGTGGGTTGCTCCAGCTAGCACAGATACGCAGTATTTT.

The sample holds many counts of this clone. CDR3 sequence reads: CAWVRQKAGELFF. CDR3 nucleotide sequence: TGTGCCTGGGTCAGACAGAAGGCCGGGGAGCTGTTTTTT. This chain links TRBV30 with TRBJ2-2, with D tentatively TRBD1 (5 bases). This CDR3 contains 13 residues. Trimming left V 5 bases short and J 6 bases short, with 13 bases between. Germline V gives CDR1 GTSNPN, CDR2 SVGIG (reference sequence). Looking up the rest from reference TRBV30 and TRBJ2-2 gives the full variable domain: SQTIHQWPATLVQPVGSPLSLECTVEGTSNPNLYWYRQAAGRGLQLLFYSVGIGQISSEVPQNLSASRPQDRQFILSSKKLLLSDSGFYLCAWVRQKAGELFFGEGSRLTVL.

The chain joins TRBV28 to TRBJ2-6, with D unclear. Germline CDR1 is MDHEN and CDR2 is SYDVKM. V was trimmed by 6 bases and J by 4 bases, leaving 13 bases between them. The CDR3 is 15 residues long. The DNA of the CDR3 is TGTGCCAGCAGCCGAACCCGGAACGGGGCCAACGTCCTGACTTTC. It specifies CASSRTRNGANVLTF.

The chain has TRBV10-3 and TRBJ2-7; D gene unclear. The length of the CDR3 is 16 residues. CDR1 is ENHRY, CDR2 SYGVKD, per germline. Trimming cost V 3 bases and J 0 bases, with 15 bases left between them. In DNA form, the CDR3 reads TGTGCCATCAGTGATAGTAAGAACGGTCGCTCCTACGAGCAGTACGTC. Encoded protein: CAISDSKNGRSYEQYV.

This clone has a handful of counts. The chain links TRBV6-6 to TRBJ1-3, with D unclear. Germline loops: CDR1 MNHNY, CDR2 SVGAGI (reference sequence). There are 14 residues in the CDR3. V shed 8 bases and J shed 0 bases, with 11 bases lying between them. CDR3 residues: CASYDTSSGNTIYF. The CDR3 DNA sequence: TGTGCCAGCTATGATACCTCCTCTGGAAACACCATATATTTT.

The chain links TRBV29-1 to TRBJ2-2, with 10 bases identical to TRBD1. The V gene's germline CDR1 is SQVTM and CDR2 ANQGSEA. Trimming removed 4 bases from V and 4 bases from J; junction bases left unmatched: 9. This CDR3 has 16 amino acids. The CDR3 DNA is TGCAGCGTTGCCGCAGGAGGACAGGGGGGCACCGGGGAGCTGTTTTTT. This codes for CSVAAGGQGGTGELFF.

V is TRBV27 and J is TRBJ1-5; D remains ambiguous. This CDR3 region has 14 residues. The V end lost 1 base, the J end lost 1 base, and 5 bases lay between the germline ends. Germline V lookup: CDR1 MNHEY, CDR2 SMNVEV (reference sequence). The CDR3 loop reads CASSLFGSNQPQHF. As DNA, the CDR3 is TGTGCCAGCAGTTTATTCGGAAGCAATCAGCCCCAGCATTTT.

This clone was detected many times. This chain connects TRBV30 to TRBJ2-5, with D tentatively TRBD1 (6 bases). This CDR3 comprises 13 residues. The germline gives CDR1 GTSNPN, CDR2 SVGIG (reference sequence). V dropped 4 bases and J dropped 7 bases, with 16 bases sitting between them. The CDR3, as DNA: TGTGCCTGGACCCACGGGCCAGGGGTGACCCAGTACTTC. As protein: CAWTHGPGVTQYF.

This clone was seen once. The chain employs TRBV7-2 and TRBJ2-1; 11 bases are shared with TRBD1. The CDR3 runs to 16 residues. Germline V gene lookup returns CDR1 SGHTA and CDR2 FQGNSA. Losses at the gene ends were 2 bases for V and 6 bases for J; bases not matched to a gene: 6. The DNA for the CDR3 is TGTGCCAGCAGCTTAATTGGAGGGACAGGGGGCAATGAGCAGTTCTTC. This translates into CASSLIGGTGGNEQFF.

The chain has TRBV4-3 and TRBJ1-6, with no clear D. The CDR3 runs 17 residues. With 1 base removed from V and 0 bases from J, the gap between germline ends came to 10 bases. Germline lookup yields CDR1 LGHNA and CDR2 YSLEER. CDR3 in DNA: TGCGCCAGCAGCCAAGGGCACTTGAGCTCCTATAATTCACCCCTCCACTTT. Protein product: CASSQGHLSSYNSPLHF.

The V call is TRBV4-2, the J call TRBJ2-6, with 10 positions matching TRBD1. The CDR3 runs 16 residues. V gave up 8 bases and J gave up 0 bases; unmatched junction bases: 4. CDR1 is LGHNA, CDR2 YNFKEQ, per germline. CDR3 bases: TGTGCCAGCGCTGGACAGGGGGACTCTGGGGCCAACGTCCTGACTTTC. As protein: CASAGQGDSGANVLTF.

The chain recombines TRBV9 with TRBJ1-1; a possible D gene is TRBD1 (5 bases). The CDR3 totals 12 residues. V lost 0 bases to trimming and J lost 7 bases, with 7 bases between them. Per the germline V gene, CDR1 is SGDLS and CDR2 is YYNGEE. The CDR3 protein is CASSVGQSEAFF. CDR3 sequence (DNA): TGTGCCAGCAGCGTAGGACAGAGTGAAGCTTTCTTT. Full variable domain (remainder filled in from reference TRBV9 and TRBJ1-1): DSGVTQTPKHLITATGQRVTLRCSPRSGDLSVYWYQQSLDQGLQFLIQYYNGEERAKGNILERFSAQQFPDLHSELNLSSLELGDSALYFCASSVGQSEAFFGQGTRLTVV.

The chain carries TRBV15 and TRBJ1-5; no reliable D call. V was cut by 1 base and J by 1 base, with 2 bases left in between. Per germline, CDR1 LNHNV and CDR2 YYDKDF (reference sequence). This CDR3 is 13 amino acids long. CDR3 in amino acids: CATSRVSNQPQHF. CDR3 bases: TGTGCCACCAGCAGAGTCAGCAATCAGCCCCAGCATTTT.

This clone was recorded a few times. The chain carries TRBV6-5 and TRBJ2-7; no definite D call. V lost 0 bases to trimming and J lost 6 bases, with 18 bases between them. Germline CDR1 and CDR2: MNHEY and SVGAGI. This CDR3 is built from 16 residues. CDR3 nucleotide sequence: TGTGCCAGCAGTTACTCGACTCGTCCTTTGCTGGGCGAGCAGTACTTC. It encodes CASSYSTRPLLGEQYF.

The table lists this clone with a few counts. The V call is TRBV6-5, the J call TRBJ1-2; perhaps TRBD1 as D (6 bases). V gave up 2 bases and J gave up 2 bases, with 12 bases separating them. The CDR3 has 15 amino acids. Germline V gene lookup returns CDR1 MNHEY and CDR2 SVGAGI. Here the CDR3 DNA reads TGTGCCAGCAGTTACCTTCAGGGGAGGAACTATGGCTACACCTTC. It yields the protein CASSYLQGRNYGYTF.

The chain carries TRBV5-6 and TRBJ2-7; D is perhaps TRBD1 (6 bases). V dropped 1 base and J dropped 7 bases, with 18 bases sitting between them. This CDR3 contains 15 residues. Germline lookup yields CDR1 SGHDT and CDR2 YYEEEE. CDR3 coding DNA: TGTGCCAGCAGCTTGTTCGCGCAGGGGACCTGGGAGCAGTACGTC. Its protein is CASSLFAQGTWEQYV.

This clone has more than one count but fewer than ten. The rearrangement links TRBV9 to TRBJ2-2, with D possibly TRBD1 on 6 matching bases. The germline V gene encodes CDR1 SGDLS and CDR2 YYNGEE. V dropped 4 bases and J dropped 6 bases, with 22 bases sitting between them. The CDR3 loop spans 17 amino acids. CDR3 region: CASSYRDTTYWAGELFF. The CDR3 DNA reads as TGTGCCAGCAGCTATCGGGACACAACCTACTGGGCCGGGGAGCTGTTTTTT.

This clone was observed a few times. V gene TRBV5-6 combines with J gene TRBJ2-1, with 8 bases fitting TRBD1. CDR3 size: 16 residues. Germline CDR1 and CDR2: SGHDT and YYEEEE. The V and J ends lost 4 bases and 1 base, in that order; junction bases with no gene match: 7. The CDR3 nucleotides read TGTGCCAGCAGCAGGCAGGGGGCGACTTCCTACAATGAGCAGTTCTTC. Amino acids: CASSRQGATSYNEQFF.

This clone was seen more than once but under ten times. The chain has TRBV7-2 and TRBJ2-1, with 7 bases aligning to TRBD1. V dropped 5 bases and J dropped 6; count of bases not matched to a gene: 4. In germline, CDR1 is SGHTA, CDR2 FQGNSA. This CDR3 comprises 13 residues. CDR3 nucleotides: TGTGCCAGCAGCCCCGACAGGGCCAATGAGCAGTTCTTC. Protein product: CASSPDRANEQFF.

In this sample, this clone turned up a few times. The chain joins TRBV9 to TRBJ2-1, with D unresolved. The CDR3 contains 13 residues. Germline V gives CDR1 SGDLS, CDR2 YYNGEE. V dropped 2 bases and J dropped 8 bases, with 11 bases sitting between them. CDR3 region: CASSVVVGHEQFF. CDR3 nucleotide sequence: TGTGCCAGCAGCGTCGTTGTCGGTCATGAGCAGTTCTTC.

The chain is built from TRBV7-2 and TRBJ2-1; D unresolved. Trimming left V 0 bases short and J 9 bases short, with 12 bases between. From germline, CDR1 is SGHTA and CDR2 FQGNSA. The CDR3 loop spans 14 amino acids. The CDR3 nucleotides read TGTGCCAGCAGCTTAGCGGCCCTAGTGATTGAGCAGTTCTTC. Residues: CASSLAALVIEQFF.

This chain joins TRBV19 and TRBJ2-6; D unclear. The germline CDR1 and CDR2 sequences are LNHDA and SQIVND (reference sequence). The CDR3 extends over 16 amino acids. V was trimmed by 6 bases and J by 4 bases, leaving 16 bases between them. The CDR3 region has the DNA TGTGCCAGTAGCTCTACCTGGGGTGCCGGGGCCAACGTCCTGACTTTC. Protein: CASSSTWGAGANVLTF.

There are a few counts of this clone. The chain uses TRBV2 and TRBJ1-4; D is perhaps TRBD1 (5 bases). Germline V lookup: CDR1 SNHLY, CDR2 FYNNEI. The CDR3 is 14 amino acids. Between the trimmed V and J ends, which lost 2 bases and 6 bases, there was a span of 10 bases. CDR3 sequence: CASSEWGGDEKLFF. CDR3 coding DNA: TGTGCCAGCAGTGAATGGGGGGGAGATGAAAAACTGTTTTTT. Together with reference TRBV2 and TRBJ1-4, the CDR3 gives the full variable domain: EPEVTQTPSHQVTQMGQEVILRCVPISNHLYFYWYRQILGQKVEFLVSFYNNEISEKSEIFDDQFSVERPDGSNFTLKIRSTKLEDSAMYFCASSEWGGDEKLFFGSGTQLSVL.

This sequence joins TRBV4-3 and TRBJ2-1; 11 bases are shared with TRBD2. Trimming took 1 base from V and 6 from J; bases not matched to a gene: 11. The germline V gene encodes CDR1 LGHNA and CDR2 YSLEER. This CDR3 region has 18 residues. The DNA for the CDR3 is TGCGCCAGCAGCCAAGTAGGGCGACTAGCGGGAATGTTCAATGAGCAGTTCTTC. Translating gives CASSQVGRLAGMFNEQFF.

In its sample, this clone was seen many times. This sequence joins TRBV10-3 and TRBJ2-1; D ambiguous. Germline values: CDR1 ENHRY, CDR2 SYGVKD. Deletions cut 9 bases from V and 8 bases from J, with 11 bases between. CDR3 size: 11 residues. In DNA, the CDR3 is TGTGCCATGGGGAATACGGATGAGCAGTTCTTC. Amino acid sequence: CAMGNTDEQFF.